The next 18 T cell receptor beta chains were all read from a single sample in a study of blood T cells in healthy people across ages. A J-beta primer mix and a sample-barcoded 5' primer were used in a second PCR of about 6 to 12 cycles. TCRdb reprocessed the 5' RACE reads with MiXCR, giving one entry per CDR3 protein. The table has over a million distinct CDR3 sequences, 40% to 50% seen once. Sequenced input: blood. The receptor set was obtained from a woman aged 55 to 70 in good health.

This clonotype turned up a few times. The chain recombines TRBV14 with TRBJ2-5, with TRBD1 as a possible D gene (6 bases). The V and J ends lost 2 bases and 1 base respectively, with 14 bases between them. Germline CDR1 SGHDN, CDR2 FVKESK. The CDR3 spans 16 residues. The CDR3 nucleotides are TGTGCCAGCAGCCAACACCTCCGGACAGTCCAAGAGACCCAGTACTTC. Its protein is CASSQHLRTVQETQYF. The full variable domain, completed using reference TRBV14 and TRBJ2-5, is EAGVTQFPSHSVIEKGQTVTLRCDPISGHDNLYWYRRVMGKEIKFLLHFVKESKQDESGMPNNRFLAERTGGTYSTLKVQPAELEDSGVYFCASSQHLRTVQETQYFGPGTRLLVL.

CDR3 sequence (DNA): TGTGCCAGCAGTCCAACAGGGGGCAATCAGGGCTACACCTTC. Translation: CASSPTGGNQGYTF. The chain links TRBV27 to TRBJ1-2; 9 bases are shared with TRBD1. V gave up 5 bases and J gave up 8 bases; unmatched junction bases: 9. CDR3 length: 14 amino acids. Per the germline V gene, CDR1 is MNHEY and CDR2 is SMNVEV (reference sequence).

This chain links TRBV4-2 with TRBJ2-7; the match to TRBD1 covers 9 bases. The ends lost 0 bases at V and 2 bases at J; junction bases unmatched: 2. Germline V gene sequence: CDR1 LGHNA, CDR2 YNFKEQ. The CDR3 loop spans 15 amino acids. CDR3 DNA: TGTGCCAGCAGCCAAGATCGGACAGGGGCCTACGAGCAGTACTTC. Amino acid sequence: CASSQDRTGAYEQYF.

There are a few counts of this clonotype. CDR3 residues: CASSLGLAGGLEQYF. DNA for the CDR3: TGTGCCAGCAGCTTAGGTCTAGCGGGAGGTTTGGAGCAGTACTTC. The chain is built from TRBV7-8 and TRBJ2-5; 11 nucleotides match TRBD2. The V segment lost 1 base and the J segment 11 bases; nucleotides outside the gene matches: 9. Per germline, CDR1 SGHVS and CDR2 FQNEAQ. The CDR3 is 15 amino acids.

The table lists this clonotype with a few counts. The CDR3 sequence is CASRQYEQFF. Here the CDR3 DNA reads TGTGCCAGCCGGCAGTATGAGCAGTTCTTC. This rearrangement joins TRBV12-3 or TRBV12-4 to TRBJ2-1, with D hard to call. V lost 8 bases, J lost 8 bases, and 7 bases lay in between. This CDR3 is 10 amino acids long.

The J gene is TRBJ2-4, the V gene TRBV6-1, with 8 positions matching TRBD1. Germline V gives CDR1 MNHNS, CDR2 SASEGT. The CDR3 runs 18 residues. J was trimmed by 1 base and V by 7 bases; bases with no gene match: 15. This chain's CDR3 is CASTGGGRGEGAKNIQYF. The CDR3 coding sequence is TGTGCCAGCACAGGGGGCGGCCGGGGTGAAGGGGCCAAAAACATTCAGTACTTC.

J is TRBJ2-1 and V is TRBV11-1; D might be TRBD2 (6 bases). Germline V gives CDR1 SGHAT, CDR2 FQDESV (reference sequence). The V end lost 1 base, the J end lost 6 bases, and 13 bases lay between the germline ends. This CDR3 has 15 residues. The CDR3 sequence is CASSLVGGGRNEQFF. CDR3 in DNA: TGTGCCAGCAGCTTAGTTGGGGGAGGCCGCAATGAGCAGTTCTTC.

The rearrangement uses TRBV12-3 or TRBV12-4 and TRBJ2-5, with a tentative D call TRBD2 (7 bases). With 3 bases removed from V and 11 bases from J, the gap between germline ends came to 25 bases. This CDR3 is built from 16 residues. CDR3 bases: TGTGCCAGCAGTTTGTCTGGGGGGGGCCCTGGGAATGAGCAGTACTTC. Its translation: CASSLSGGGPGNEQYF.

The J gene is TRBJ1-6, the V gene TRBV13; a weak D match, TRBD1 (5 bases). Germline CDR1 and CDR2: PRHDT and FYEKMQ (reference sequence). The CDR3 is 15 amino acids. Trimming left V 1 base short and J 6 bases short, with 10 bases between. CDR3 in amino acids: CASSLAAGTNSPLHF. As DNA, the CDR3 is TGTGCCAGCAGCTTAGCGGCAGGGACTAATTCACCCCTCCACTTT.

The J gene is TRBJ2-5, the V gene TRBV10-3, with 7 bases matching TRBD1. The germline gives CDR1 ENHRY, CDR2 SYGVKD. V dropped 10 bases and J dropped 11; count of bases not matched to a gene: 34. This CDR3 comprises 19 residues. CDR3 nucleotide sequence: TGTGCCACCGGGACCCGCTTCGTGGCGGCCTCAGGGGGTAACAATGAGCAGTACTTC. Encoded protein: CATGTRFVAASGGNNEQYF.

This clonotype came up a few times. This rearrangement joins TRBV29-1 to TRBJ1-2; 7 bases fit TRBD1. Germline CDR1 is SQVTM and CDR2 is ANQGSEA. Trimming cost V 5 bases and J 7 bases; bases outside gene matches: 4. The CDR3 is 11 residues long. The CDR3 protein is CSVTRQGGYTF. The CDR3, as DNA: TGCAGCGTTACGAGACAGGGTGGCTACACCTTC.

The gene calls are TRBV12-3 or TRBV12-4 and TRBJ2-1, with D uncertain. The V end lost 5 bases, the J end lost 5 bases, and 16 bases lay between the germline ends. The CDR3 is 15 residues long. Here the CDR3 DNA reads TGTGCCAGCAGTGACCGCCGGTATGGGAACAATGAGCAGTTCTTC. It is translated as CASSDRRYGNNEQFF.

This clonotype turned up a few times. The rearrangement links TRBV27 to TRBJ2-5; tentative D call: TRBD2 (5 bases). The CDR3 covers 14 residues. The V and J ends lost 4 bases and 2 bases respectively, with 11 bases between them. The germline V gene has CDR1 MNHEY and CDR2 SMNVEV (reference sequence). DNA for the CDR3: TGTGCCAGCAGTTCCCGGACTCCTCAAGAGACCCAGTACTTC. Translation: CASSSRTPQETQYF.

This clonotype appeared a single time. The chain has TRBV9 and TRBJ1-2; 9 bases line up with TRBD1. This CDR3 comprises 13 residues. Germline loops: CDR1 SGDLS, CDR2 YYNGEE. The junction had 4 bases not matched to a gene; V was cut back by 3 bases and J by 7 bases. The chain's CDR3 is CASSDGQGPGYTF. In DNA, the CDR3 is TGTGCCAGCAGCGACGGACAGGGGCCTGGCTACACCTTC.

V and J are TRBV11-2 and TRBJ2-3; 11 nucleotides line up with TRBD2. Germline V gene lookup returns CDR1 SGHAT and CDR2 FQNNGV. The CDR3 totals 18 residues. V lost 6 bases and J lost 0; bases outside the gene matches: 11. CDR3 residues: CASSPLAGGLSSTDTQYF. The CDR3, as DNA: TGTGCCAGCAGTCCCCTAGCGGGAGGCTTGTCTAGCACAGATACGCAGTATTTT.

In its sample, this clonotype was seen many times. The chain carries TRBV12-3 or TRBV12-4 and TRBJ1-2, with D maybe TRBD1 (6 bases). V gave up 5 bases and J gave up 8 bases, with 15 bases separating them. The CDR3 loop spans 13 amino acids. CDR3 sequence: CASSPRDTVGYTF. CDR3 bases: TGTGCCAGCAGTCCCCGGGACACAGTGGGCTACACCTTC.

The rearrangement uses TRBV10-3 and TRBJ2-5; D is perhaps TRBD2 (6 bases). The germline CDR1 and CDR2 sequences are ENHRY and SYGVKD. The CDR3 contains 14 residues. V was shortened by 0 bases and J by 11 bases, with 16 bases between the two germline ends. The CDR3 loop reads CAISESGASREQYF. For the CDR3, the DNA is TGTGCCATCAGTGAGTCAGGGGCCTCTCGGGAGCAGTACTTC.

This clonotype turned up a few times. The CDR3 sequence is CASSLDLAGGSYNEQYF. CDR3 sequence (DNA): TGTGCCAGCAGTTTGGATCTAGCGGGAGGCTCCTACAATGAGCAGTACTTC. This sequence joins TRBV28 and TRBJ2-1; 11 bases map to TRBD2. The end of the DNA fits TRBJ2-7 better, so the J call may be wrong. Germline values: CDR1 MDHEN, CDR2 SYDVKM. The CDR3 is 17 residues long.